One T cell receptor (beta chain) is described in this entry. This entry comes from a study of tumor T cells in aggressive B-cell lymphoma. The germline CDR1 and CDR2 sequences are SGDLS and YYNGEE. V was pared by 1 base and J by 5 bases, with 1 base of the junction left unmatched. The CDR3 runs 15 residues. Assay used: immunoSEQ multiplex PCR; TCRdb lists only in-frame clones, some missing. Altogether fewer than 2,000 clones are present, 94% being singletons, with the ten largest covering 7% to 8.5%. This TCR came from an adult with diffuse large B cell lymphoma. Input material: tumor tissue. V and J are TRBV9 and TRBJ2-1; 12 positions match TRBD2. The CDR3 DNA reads TGTGCCAGCAGCGTACGACTAGCGGGGGACAATGAGCAGTTCTTC. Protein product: CASSVRLAGDNEQFF.